The following is a TCR beta chain sequence with its context. Which antigen it targets is not known. CDR1 and CDR2, per the germline V gene, are SGHVS and FQNEAQ. Counted from cysteine to phenylalanine, this CDR3 has 16 amino acids. Only the protein is available. The run used a NextSeq 550. The Human TCR Profiling Kit (MiLaboratory) was used to make UMI-labeled 5' RACE TRB cDNA libraries. cDNA synthesis used the entire amount of extracted RNA, and PCR amplification then used the entire amount of cDNA produced. Libraries were prepared in parallel with an identical number of PCR cycles. The authors' analysis ran thus. MIGEC and MiXCR extracted about 53,000 +/- 10,000 unique UMI-labeled TRB cDNA molecules per library, requiring at least two reads per UMI. Each library averaged around 40,000 +/- 10,000 functional in-frame TRB CDR3 nucleotide clonotypes without stop codons. Diversity metrics, including normalized Shannon-Wiener and Chao1, were computed in VDJtools after downsampling to 5000 UMI-labeled TRB molecules per sample. Clonotype-size-weighted physicochemical properties of the central five CDR3 residues (interaction energy, strength, volume and Kidera factor 4) were computed in VDJtools. Each CDR3 protein sequence appears as one entry after TCRdb reprocessed the reads, and no DNA is included. For this entry, the V and J calls and clone size follow TCRdb and not the study's own pipeline. The record for this sample contains approximately 49,000 distinct CDR3 sequences. The leading ten clones occupy about 15% of the sample.

This sample was taken from a study of CXCR3-negative and CXCR3-positive naive CD8 T cells (dated by TCRdb to about 2019). Regarding the research as a whole: In total, 130 million to 150 million TRB reads were obtained, or roughly 1.5 +/- 0.3 million reads per library. The diversity and physicochemical repertoire analyses included 11 donors pooled from two independent experiments. The TRBV-TRBJ cluster analysis covered naive subsets from roughly five donors and memory cells from 3 donors. The research as a whole found: Freshly isolated PBMCs were used for most assays because CXCR3 expression went down partially after cryopreservation. TRBV-TRBJ usage was similar between naive CXCR3-negative and CXCR3-positive cells from the same donor, while memory cells showed distinct patterns. Because surface CD5, which is linked to self-reactivity in mice, was comparable between the naive subsets, TCR interaction strength was also inferred from TRB CDR3 physicochemical properties. Repertoire diversity was comparably high in both naive subsets but much lower in memory CD8+ T cells.

For every CD8+ T cell subset, fewer than 350,000 cells were flow-sorted straight into RLT lysis buffer, and each subset was sorted in triplicate. Peripheral blood mononuclear cells were isolated from buffy coats using standard density gradient centrifugation. Total RNA was extracted from sorted cells using an RNeasy Mini Kit. The receptor comes from a human donor in good health. Some clones in this sample may be carry-over from other donors' samples. The V and J genes are TRBV7-8 and TRBJ2-1; TCRdb's D call of TRBD2 is untestable without DNA. Sample: memory CD8+ T cells from blood. The cell subset or site label here, explained by the study, means: conventional CD8+ memory T cells (TMEM), sorted as controls. CDR3 reads: CASSALASGGGETQYF.